What follows are 13 T cell receptor beta chains derived from one specimen sequenced in a study of T cell repertoires in cytomegalovirus infection. TCRdb analysed the reads with MiXCR anew, one entry per CDR3 protein. The data contain hundreds of thousands of distinct CDR3 sequences, 17% of them singletons. Material: PBMCs. These receptor sequences come from a human donor in good health (CMV status not recorded). Some clones in this sample may be carry-over from other donors' samples.

This clonotype has more than one count but fewer than ten. This chain links TRBV18 with TRBJ1-4, with D uncertain. CDR1 is KGHSH and CDR2 is LQKENI in the germline V gene. With 3 bases removed from V and 7 bases from J, the gap between germline ends came to 15 bases. The CDR3 runs 15 residues. Written as DNA, the CDR3 is TGTGCCAGCTCACCTACGGCGGGCGCGAGTGAAAAACTGTTTTTT. Amino acids: CASSPTAGASEKLFF.

This clonotype was recorded at least ten times. This chain uses TRBV5-1 with TRBJ2-1; TRBD1 is a possible D gene (5 bases). The V gene's germline CDR1 is SGHRS and CDR2 YFSETQ. This CDR3 has 16 amino acids. Trimming stripped 2 bases from V and 7 bases from J, with 19 bases between. Written as DNA, the CDR3 is TGCGCCAGCAGCTTAGGGGATTTTTCGAGGTGGAATGAGCAGTTCTTC. Residues: CASSLGDFSRWNEQFF.

The table lists this clonotype with a few counts. The V and J genes are TRBV24-1 and TRBJ1-5; 8 nucleotides match TRBD1. With 3 bases clipped from V and 7 bases from J, the junction kept 7 bases outside the gene matches. CDR1 is KGHDR and CDR2 is SFDVKD in the germline V gene. CDR3 length: 15 residues. The CDR3 loop reads CATSDRQGRGQPQHF. The CDR3 DNA sequence: TGTGCCACCAGTGATCGACAGGGGAGAGGCCAGCCCCAGCATTTT.

This clonotype was observed at least ten times. The chain couples TRBV20-1 to TRBJ2-1, with TRBD2 matching over 12 bases. The CDR3 is made up of 17 amino acids. CDR1 is DFQATT, CDR2 SNEGSKA, per germline (reference sequence). The V gene end was trimmed by 6 bases and the J gene end by 7 bases; junction bases not matched to a gene: 16. CDR3 in DNA: TGCAGTGCGTATCTAGCGGGGGGGCTTGGAGGCGTTAATGAGCAGTTCTTC. Encoded protein: CSAYLAGGLGGVNEQFF.

This clonotype was counted ten times or more. V gene TRBV4-1 combines with J gene TRBJ1-1; perhaps TRBD1 as D (6 bases). With 0 bases removed from V and 1 base from J, the gap between germline ends came to 18 bases. Germline V lookup: CDR1 MGHRA, CDR2 YSYEKL. This CDR3 contains 18 residues. The CDR3 region has the DNA TGCGCCAGCAGCCAAGATGGGGGGCAGGGAGAGGGGAACACTGAAGCTTTCTTT. This gives the protein CASSQDGGQGEGNTEAFF.

This clonotype came up a few times. The rearrangement joins TRBV25-1 to TRBJ1-1, with 10 bases fitting TRBD1. The germline V gene has CDR1 MGHDK and CDR2 SYGVNS. The CDR3 totals 14 residues. Germline trimming cut 6 bases from V and 6 bases from J; bases unmatched to any gene: 7. The CDR3: CASSDRGRFPEAFF. DNA for the CDR3: TGTGCCAGCAGCGACAGGGGGCGATTTCCTGAAGCTTTCTTT.

This clonotype was detected ten times or more. This chain connects TRBV5-1 to TRBJ1-6, with a tentative D call TRBD1 (5 bases). Deletions cut 0 bases from V and 9 bases from J, with 10 bases between. The length of the CDR3 is 14 residues. Germline CDR1 and CDR2: SGHRS and YFSETQ. In DNA, the CDR3 is TGCGCCAGCAGCTTGGTAGGGGTTGGTTCACCCCTCCACTTT. It codes for CASSLVGVGSPLHF.

This clonotype was detected ten times or more. V is TRBV7-3 and J is TRBJ2-1; 9 positions match TRBD2. Germline trimming cut 2 bases from V and 8 bases from J; bases unmatched to any gene: 7. This CDR3 comprises 15 residues. Per germline, CDR1 SGHTA and CDR2 FQGTGA. The CDR3 DNA reads as TGTGCCAGCAGCTTAGGCGGGGGGGCGAGCGATGAGCAGTTCTTC. Translation gives CASSLGGGASDEQFF.

The V and J genes are TRBV4-3 and TRBJ2-3, with TRBD2 identical over 9 bases. With 1 base clipped from V and 5 bases from J, the junction kept 7 bases outside the gene matches. The length of the CDR3 is 16 residues. Germline CDR1 LGHNA, CDR2 YSLEER. The CDR3 sequence is CASSQGRGGAGDTQYF. The CDR3 nucleotides read TGCGCCAGCAGCCAAGGTCGCGGGGGGGCGGGAGATACGCAGTATTTT.

The chain is built from TRBV7-9 and TRBJ2-7, with 7 positions matching TRBD1. Germline V gene lookup returns CDR1 SEHNR and CDR2 FQNEAQ (reference sequence). This CDR3 has 15 residues. V lost 5 bases to trimming and J lost 0 bases; unmatched junction nucleotides: 7. CDR3 sequence (DNA): TGTGCCAGCAGCGGACAGACAGGGAGCTCCTACGAGCAGTACTTC. Translation gives CASSGQTGSSYEQYF.

The gene calls are TRBV2 and TRBJ2-1, with 7 nucleotides matching TRBD2. The germline V gene encodes CDR1 SNHLY and CDR2 FYNNEI. The junction had 6 bases not matched to a gene; V was cut back by 6 bases and J by 4 bases. The CDR3 length is 14 residues. Written as DNA, the CDR3 is TGTGCCAGCAGAGGGCTAGCGGAATACAATGAGCAGTTCTTC. Translation: CASRGLAEYNEQFF.

This clonotype turned up a few times. The chain links TRBV27 to TRBJ2-3; D may be TRBD2 (6 bases). Germline CDR1 is MNHEY and CDR2 is SMNVEV (reference sequence). V shed 4 bases and J shed 4 bases, with 21 bases lying between them. This CDR3 contains 17 residues. CDR3 amino acids: CASSSDVLAGRADTQYF. The CDR3 coding sequence is TGTGCCAGCAGTTCCGACGTACTAGCAGGTCGGGCAGATACGCAGTATTTT.

This sequence joins TRBV19 and TRBJ2-3, with 12 positions matching TRBD2. Germline lookup yields CDR1 LNHDA and CDR2 SQIVND (reference sequence). V was clipped by 6 bases and J by 6 bases; unmatched bases: 10. The CDR3 totals 16 residues. The CDR3 sequence: CASSFGLAGTGDTQYF. The CDR3 DNA reads TGTGCCAGTAGCTTCGGACTAGCGGGGACCGGGGATACGCAGTATTTT.